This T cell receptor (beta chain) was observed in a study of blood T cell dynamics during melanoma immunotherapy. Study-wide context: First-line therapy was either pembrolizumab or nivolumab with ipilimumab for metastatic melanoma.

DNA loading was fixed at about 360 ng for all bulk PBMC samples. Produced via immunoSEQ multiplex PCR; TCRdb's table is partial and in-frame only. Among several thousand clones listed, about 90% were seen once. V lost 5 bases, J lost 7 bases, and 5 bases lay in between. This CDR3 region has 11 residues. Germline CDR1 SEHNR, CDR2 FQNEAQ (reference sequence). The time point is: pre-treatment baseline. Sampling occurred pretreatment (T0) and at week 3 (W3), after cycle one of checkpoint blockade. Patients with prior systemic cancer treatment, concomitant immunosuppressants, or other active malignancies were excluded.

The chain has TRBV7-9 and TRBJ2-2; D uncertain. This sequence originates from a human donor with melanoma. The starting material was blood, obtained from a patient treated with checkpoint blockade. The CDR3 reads CASSIIGELFF. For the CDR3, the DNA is TGTGCCAGCAGCATAATCGGGGAGCTGTTTTTT.